This T cell receptor (beta chain) derives from a study of graft-versus-host responses after intestinal transplantation. Across the study: Transplants given to recipients were multivisceral, liver-intestinal, or isolated intestinal.

Whole-study results and caveats: The authors found GvH clones in recipient marrow, some appearing first in ileum or blood.

The germline V gene has CDR1 MDHEN and CDR2 SYDVKM. The CDR3 loop spans 13 amino acids. V lost 5 bases to trimming and J lost 8 bases, with 13 bases between them. The data were produced by immunoSEQ multiplex PCR, yet TCRdb's version contains in-frame clones alone and is incomplete. This table has tens of thousands of clones, about 90% appearing once. Comment on this clone: Its antigen is unknown.

The chain recombines TRBV28 with TRBJ2-1; D may be TRBD1 (8 bases). The sequence derives from a human donor who was the organ donor for an intestinal transplant. The source was unstimulated CD4+ T cells sorted from spleen or lymph node cells, collected before transplant. Here the CDR3 reads CASSTGGAHEQFF. The CDR3 DNA sequence: TGTGCCAGCAGTACAGGGGGGGCCCATGAGCAGTTCTTC.